Listed here is a single TCR beta chain. Original handling: Estimated nucleated cell counts came from reference gene primer amplification. The repertoire was sequenced with immunoSEQ multiplex PCR; TCRdb's copy has only in-frame clones and lacks some. The V and J calls and clone size were taken over from that table, and D and trimming were inferred from the DNA. The sample consists of roughly 330,000 clones, approximately 88% of them appearing once. These data originate in a study of blood T cell repertoires in COVID-19. At the level of the study: T cells, B-cell-depleted T cells, or PBMCs provided the cDNA or gDNA that served as material.

Recovered status applied to Cohort 3 donors who had two consecutive negative PCRs. It also applied to those with clearance or with symptom resolution. CDR3 size: 17 residues. The V and J ends lost 0 bases and 0 bases, in that order; junction bases with no gene match: 7. CDR1 and CDR2 (germline): KGHSH, LQKENI. The receptor comes from a man aged 25-45 years who had recovered from COVID-19. Source material: PBMCs or T cells enriched from blood (not recorded which). V and J are TRBV18 and TRBJ1-1, with TRBD1 matching over 7 bases. CDR3: CASSPPMAGGMNTEAFF. The DNA of the CDR3 is TGTGCCAGCTCACCACCGATGGCAGGGGGTATGAACACTGAAGCTTTCTTT.